The 30 T cell receptor beta chains listed next were all sequenced from one sample in a study of control samples from healthy donors and cancer patients. This table comes from immunoSEQ multiplex PCR, and its TCRdb copy is limited to in-frame clones, with some not included. The sample lists about 140,000 clones; under 95% were seen once. Material for sequencing was blood. The receptors originated from a man in his forties in good health.

This chain links TRBV5-4 with TRBJ1-1, with TRBD1 as a possible D gene (6 bases). CDR3 length: 14 amino acids. Per germline, CDR1 SGHNT and CDR2 YYREEE (reference sequence). Trimming stripped 0 bases from V and 2 bases from J, with 8 bases between. The CDR3 reads CASSLGTANTEAFF. The CDR3 bases are TGTGCCAGCAGCTTGGGGACAGCCAACACTGAAGCTTTCTTT.

The rearrangement links TRBV27 to TRBJ1-6; the D is unclear. There are 15 residues in the CDR3. V lost 2 bases to trimming and J lost 7 bases, with 12 bases between them. CDR1 and CDR2 (germline): MNHEY, SMNVEV (reference sequence). The CDR3 loop reads CASSLASTGNSPLHF. The CDR3 coding sequence is TGTGCCAGCAGTTTAGCTTCGACGGGGAATTCACCCCTCCACTTT.

Worth noting for this clone: The same CDR3 is also encoded by other DNA sequences in this sample. The rearrangement joins TRBV12-3 or TRBV12-4 to TRBJ2-5; D remains ambiguous. Trimming took off 1 base at V and 5 bases at J, with 2 bases between the two ends. The CDR3 sequence is 11 residues long. CDR3 nucleotides: TGTGCCAGCAGTTTAGGGGAGACCCAGTACTTC. Amino acids: CASSLGETQYF.

This clone was observed once. The chain combines TRBV7-6 with TRBJ1-2, with 8 bases fitting TRBD1. CDR3 length: 13 amino acids. Germline values: CDR1 SGHVS, CDR2 FNYEAQ. V shed 5 bases and J 3 bases; nucleotides not matched to a gene: 2. CDR3 sequence (DNA): TGTGCCAGCAGCCTGACAGGGGACTATGGCTACACCTTC. Translated, it gives CASSLTGDYGYTF.

The V and J genes are TRBV4-3 and TRBJ1-6; D may be TRBD1 (5 bases). Germline lookup yields CDR1 LGHNA and CDR2 YSLEER. Trimming cost V 0 bases and J 9 bases, with 21 bases left between them. CDR3 length: 18 residues. DNA of the CDR3: TGCGCCAGCAGCCAAGATGGTCGCGGGACGGACCCCATTTCACCCCTCCACTTT. It encodes CASSQDGRGTDPISPLHF.

The V and J genes are TRBV4-1 and TRBJ2-1, with D possibly matching TRBD1 (6 bases). V lost 0 bases, J lost 3 bases, and 15 bases lay in between. Germline lookup yields CDR1 MGHRA and CDR2 YSYEKL. CDR3 length: 17 amino acids. The CDR3 reads CASSQEIMGRGYNEQFF. In DNA, the CDR3 is TGCGCCAGCAGCCAAGAGATTATGGGCAGGGGCTACAATGAGCAGTTCTTC.

The chain has TRBV4-1 and TRBJ2-7, with 7 bases aligning to TRBD1. The germline CDR1 and CDR2 sequences are MGHRA and YSYEKL. Trimming at V came to 1 base and at J to 2 bases, leaving 5 bases not matched to a gene. The CDR3 spans 15 residues. Here the CDR3 reads CASSQVGTATYEQYF. The DNA for the CDR3 is TGCGCCAGCAGCCAAGTTGGGACAGCTACCTACGAGCAGTACTTC.

In its sample, this clone was seen a few times. The chain carries TRBV9 and TRBJ1-5; D is undetermined. The germline CDR1 and CDR2 sequences are SGDLS and YYNGEE. The germline V and J ends were trimmed by 0 bases and 4 bases, with 8 bases remaining between them. The CDR3 runs 14 residues. As DNA, the CDR3 is TGTGCCAGCAGCGTAGGGCCGTTGAATCAGCCCCAGCATTTT. This sequence encodes CASSVGPLNQPQHF.

This sequence joins TRBV7-9 and TRBJ1-6; possible D gene TRBD1, 6 bases. Per the germline V gene, CDR1 is SEHNR and CDR2 is FQNEAQ (reference sequence). Trimming took off 4 bases at V and 7 bases at J, with 14 bases between the two ends. The CDR3 contains 15 residues. The CDR3 DNA follows: TGTGCCAGCAGCTCTACAGGGTCGGGGAATTCACCCCTCCACTTT. Its translation: CASSSTGSGNSPLHF. The full variable domain, its missing parts supplied by reference TRBV7-9 and TRBJ1-6, is DTGVSQNPRHKITKRGQNVTFRCDPISEHNRLYWYRQTLGQGPEFLTYFQNEAQLEKSRLLSDRFSAERPKGSFSTLEIQRTEQGDSAMYLCASSSTGSGNSPLHFGNGTRLTVT.

The CDR3 bases are TGTGCCAGTAGTATCCGGGGTCCCCCTTCCTACGAGCAGTACTTC. Translation: CASSIRGPPSYEQYF. The V and J genes are TRBV19 and TRBJ2-7; possibly TRBD2 for D (5 bases). V lost 3 bases, J lost 1 base, and 13 bases lay in between. The CDR3 length is 15 residues. The V gene's germline CDR1 is LNHDA and CDR2 SQIVND (reference sequence).

The gene calls are TRBV9 and TRBJ2-3; no clear D gene. The germline V and J ends were trimmed by 0 bases and 2 bases, with 10 bases remaining between them. Germline V gene lookup returns CDR1 SGDLS and CDR2 YYNGEE. The CDR3 totals 15 residues. CDR3 protein: CASSVAIGYTDTQYF. The CDR3 DNA follows: TGTGCCAGCAGCGTAGCTATCGGCTACACAGATACGCAGTATTTT. Together with reference TRBV9 and TRBJ2-3, the CDR3 gives the full variable domain: DSGVTQTPKHLITATGQRVTLRCSPRSGDLSVYWYQQSLDQGLQFLIQYYNGEERAKGNILERFSAQQFPDLHSELNLSSLELGDSALYFCASSVAIGYTDTQYFGPGTRLTVL.

The V call is TRBV6-2 or TRBV6-3, the J call TRBJ2-1; the match to TRBD1 covers 8 bases. CDR1 is MNHEY and CDR2 is SVGEGT in the germline V gene. V gave up 6 bases and J gave up 2 bases; unmatched junction bases: 3. The CDR3 runs to 14 residues. CDR3 sequence (DNA): TGTGCCAGCAGCTGGACAGGGACCTACAATGAGCAGTTCTTC. Translation gives CASSWTGTYNEQFF.

This chain links TRBV7-9 with TRBJ1-2, with D perhaps TRBD1 (5 bases). In germline, CDR1 is SEHNR, CDR2 FQNEAQ (reference sequence). CDR3 length: 15 residues. V lost 2 bases, J lost 2 bases, and 12 bases lay in between. The CDR3 sequence is CASSLSKGSNYGYTF. CDR3 in DNA: TGTGCCAGCAGCTTATCGAAGGGGTCGAACTATGGCTACACCTTC.

The V and J genes are TRBV5-1 and TRBJ1-2, with a tentative D call TRBD1 (6 bases). This CDR3 spans 13 amino acids. V lost 0 bases and J 7 bases, leaving 10 bases between the germline ends. Germline V gene sequence: CDR1 SGHRS, CDR2 YFSETQ. As DNA, the CDR3 is TGCGCCAGCAGCTTGGGACAGGATTTTGGCTACACCTTC. It is translated as CASSLGQDFGYTF. Full variable domain (outside the CDR3, taken from reference TRBV5-1 and TRBJ1-2): KAGVTQTPRYLIKTRGQQVTLSCSPISGHRSVSWYQQTPGQGLQFLFEYFSETQRNKGNFPGRFSGRQFSNSRSEMNVSTLELGDSALYLCASSLGQDFGYTFGSGTRLTVV.

The V gene is TRBV4-1, the J gene TRBJ2-5; 11 positions match TRBD1. Germline V gives CDR1 MGHRA, CDR2 YSYEKL. Trimming cost V 3 bases and J 2 bases; bases outside gene matches: 5. This CDR3 contains 16 residues. The CDR3 reads CASSHPDRGRQETQYF. In DNA, the CDR3 is TGCGCCAGCAGCCACCCGGACAGGGGGCGGCAAGAGACCCAGTACTTC.

The chain recombines TRBV3-1 (or the pseudogene TRBV3-2) with TRBJ1-5, with D tentatively TRBD1 (5 bases). Trimming pared 0 bases from V and 9 bases from J, leaving 15 bases between. The germline CDR1 and CDR2 sequences are LGHDT and YNNKEL (reference sequence). The CDR3 sequence is 15 residues long. Here the CDR3 DNA reads TGTGCCAGCAGCCAAGATTTTAGGGGTCAGGGGCCCCAGCATTTT. It specifies CASSQDFRGQGPQHF.

The chain links TRBV6-5 to TRBJ1-2; 8 bases agree with TRBD1. The V gene's germline CDR1 is MNHEY and CDR2 SVGAGI. V dropped 4 bases and J dropped 4; count of bases not matched to a gene: 8. This CDR3 is 15 amino acids long. The CDR3 sequence is CASSSLDRVVYGYTF. Here the CDR3 DNA reads TGTGCCAGCAGTTCTCTGGACAGGGTCGTCTATGGCTACACCTTC.

The chain has TRBV24-1 and TRBJ1-4; D is uncertain. CDR1 KGHDR and CDR2 SFDVKD come from the germline V gene. The CDR3 consists of 11 residues. With 3 bases removed from V and 7 bases from J, the gap between germline ends came to 2 bases. CDR3 coding DNA: TGTGCCACCAGTGATAGTGAAAAACTGTTTTTT. Translating gives CATSDSEKLFF.

The chain combines TRBV4-3 with TRBJ1-2; 9 bases align to TRBD1. The germline V gene encodes CDR1 LGHNA and CDR2 YSLEER. J gave up 7 bases and V 1 base, and 7 bases lay outside the gene matches. The CDR3 extends over 15 amino acids. Here the CDR3 reads CASSQAQGQGGGYTF. CDR3 DNA: TGCGCCAGCAGCCAAGCCCAGGGACAGGGAGGTGGCTACACCTTC.

The chain is built from TRBV28 and TRBJ2-7, with D unresolved. Germline V lookup: CDR1 MDHEN, CDR2 SYDVKM. V shed 4 bases and J shed 0 bases, with 19 bases lying between them. The CDR3 runs 17 residues. CDR3 DNA: TGTGCCAGCAGTTCCCTACTCAAGGGAAAGCTCTCCTACGAGCAGTACTTC. Translating gives CASSSLLKGKLSYEQYF.

The rearrangement joins TRBV5-4 to TRBJ2-1; 10 nucleotides align to TRBD2. In germline, CDR1 is SGHNT, CDR2 YYREEE (reference sequence). The J segment lost 7 bases and the V segment lost 0 bases, leaving 7 bases of the junction unmatched. The CDR3 is made up of 16 amino acids. DNA for the CDR3: TGTGCCAGCAGCTTGGCCCGAGCGGGGGGGCGAAATGAGCAGTTCTTC. Amino acids: CASSLARAGGRNEQFF.

The rearrangement uses TRBV28 and TRBJ1-1, with D uncertain. The CDR3 length is 14 residues. Germline CDR1 MDHEN, CDR2 SYDVKM. The V end was cut by 3 bases, the J end by 1 base, with 9 bases between. The CDR3 loop is CASSLGRQNTEAFF. The CDR3 bases are TGTGCCAGCAGTTTGGGCAGGCAGAACACTGAAGCTTTCTTT.

This chain joins TRBV6-5 and TRBJ1-2, with 9 nucleotides matching TRBD1. Germline-derived CDR1 and CDR2 are MNHEY and SVGAGI. V gave up 6 bases and J gave up 8 bases; unmatched junction bases: 10. This CDR3 contains 14 residues. CDR3 loop: CASSIQGARRGYTF. The CDR3 region has the DNA TGTGCCAGCAGCATACAGGGGGCTAGGAGAGGCTACACCTTC.

The chain carries TRBV4-1 and TRBJ2-7, with TRBD2 matching over 13 bases. V was clipped by 0 bases and J by 6 bases; unmatched bases: 8. The CDR3 sequence is 17 residues long. The germline gives CDR1 MGHRA, CDR2 YSYEKL. CDR3 in amino acids: CASSQELFRLAGGEQYF. CDR3 DNA sequence: TGCGCCAGCAGCCAAGAGCTATTTCGACTAGCGGGAGGCGAGCAGTACTTC.

V and J are TRBV5-1 and TRBJ2-2, with 11 bases aligning to TRBD2. The CDR3 runs to 20 residues. V was clipped by 6 bases and J by 4 bases; unmatched bases: 20. From germline, CDR1 is SGHRS and CDR2 YFSETQ. For the CDR3, the DNA is TGCGCCAGCACCACAGCTCCGAACATAGCGGGGGGGCCGGGCACCGGGGAGCTGTTTTTT. Protein sequence: CASTTAPNIAGGPGTGELFF.

The J gene is TRBJ1-3, the V gene TRBV6-5; D might be TRBD1 (5 bases). The CDR3 runs 16 residues. Germline values: CDR1 MNHEY, CDR2 SVGAGI. V was clipped by 2 bases and J by 7 bases, with 18 bases between them. The DNA of the CDR3 is TGTGCCAGCAGTTACAATCGACAGCCTGGGAGGAACACCATATATTTT. This translates into CASSYNRQPGRNTIYF.

This clone showed up just once. J is TRBJ2-2 and V is TRBV6-5; 11 bases line up with TRBD1. The CDR3 loop spans 16 amino acids. Germline V CDR1 and CDR2: MNHEY, SVGAGI. Trimming removed 2 bases from V and 6 bases from J; junction bases left unmatched: 5. CDR3 DNA sequence: TGTGCCAGCAGTTACCGGGACAGGGGGATTGCCGGGGAGCTGTTTTTT. Its protein product is CASSYRDRGIAGELFF.

This clone came up once. This chain connects TRBV28 to TRBJ2-1; TRBD1 might be the D (6 bases). CDR1 is MDHEN and CDR2 is SYDVKM in the germline V gene. There are 13 residues in the CDR3. Trimming took off 1 base at V and 14 bases at J, with 15 bases between the two ends. The CDR3, as DNA: TGTGCCAGCAGTTTATCCGGTCAGGGGCGAGAGTTCTTC. Protein product: CASSLSGQGREFF. The whole variable domain, remainder taken from reference TRBV28 and TRBJ2-1, is DVKVTQSSRYLVKRTGEKVFLECVQDMDHENMFWYRQDPGLGLRLIYFSYDVKMKEKGDIPEGYSVSREKKERFSLILESASTNQTSMYLCASSLSGQGREFFGPGTRLTVL.

Comment on this clone: Other DNA variants within this sample encode the same CDR3. This chain links TRBV18 with TRBJ2-5; D is uncertain. Germline CDR1 and CDR2: KGHSH and LQKENI. The CDR3 has 13 amino acids. V was cut by 2 bases and J by 3 bases, with 7 bases left in between. CDR3 in amino acids: CASSPGLEETQYF. The DNA of the CDR3 is TGTGCCAGCTCACCAGGTTTGGAAGAGACCCAGTACTTC.

Only one count was recorded for this clone. The chain uses TRBV5-6 and TRBJ1-2; D is perhaps TRBD1 (5 bases). The V end was cut by 0 bases, the J end by 1 base, with 13 bases between. Germline V gives CDR1 SGHDT, CDR2 YYEEEE. The CDR3 contains 16 residues. The chain's CDR3 is CASSLEGPGFNYGYTF. CDR3 sequence (DNA): TGTGCCAGCAGCTTGGAGGGTCCAGGGTTTAACTATGGCTACACCTTC.